This T cell receptor beta chain originates from a study of OX40 agonist ivuxolimab in advanced cancers. The CDR3 length is 15 residues. Germline CDR1 and CDR2: WNHNN and SYGVQD (reference sequence). Trimming removed 5 bases from V and 5 bases from J; junction bases left unmatched: 8. With respect to this clone: Its target is unknown.

Patients were ruled out by autoimmune disease history or systemic immunosuppression. Data came from immunoSEQ multiplex PCR; TCRdb stores just in-frame clones and leaves some out. The sample lists 40,000 to 55,000 clones, approximately 95% occurring once. Overall study results and limits: Expanded clones were, on average, more numerous among CD8+ T cells than CD4+.

V gene TRBV10-1 combines with J gene TRBJ2-3; 9 positions match TRBD1. The sample consisted of CD4+ or CD8+ T cells sorted from blood, taken in a trial of the OX40 agonist ivuxolimab. The source is an adult with an advanced solid tumor such as melanoma, head and neck, liver or kidney cancer. The CDR3 nucleotides read TGCGCCAGCAGTCGCGGACAGGGGCACATAGATACGCAGTATTTT. This gives the protein CASSRGQGHIDTQYF.